Sequencing of this TCR beta chain was carried out in a study of CD8 T cells in Susac syndrome. In its sample, this clonotype was seen once. Reverse transcription used roughly 0.45 to 1 ug RNA and random hexamers. TCRdb passed the immunoSEQ multiplex PCR reads through MiXCR, listing each CDR3 protein once. Found here are under 550,000 distinct CDR3 sequences, approximately 89% of them singletons; the top ten hold roughly 0.11%. This TCR was recovered from a human donor with multiple sclerosis. Sequencing input: CD8+ T cells from PBMCs.

The CDR3 DNA reads TGTGCCAGCAGCCCCGCAGGCTGGAACTATGGCTACACCTTC. Its translation: CASSPAGWNYGYTF. The chain has TRBV3-1 and TRBJ1-2; D gene uncertain. CDR1 LGHDT and CDR2 YNNKEL come from the germline V gene (reference sequence). The CDR3 is 14 amino acids. The V gene lost 4 bases and the J gene lost 2 bases, with 11 bases spanning the gap.